Below, 14 T cell receptor beta chains from the same sample are listed, as sequenced in a study of blood T cell repertoires in COVID-19. Using immunoSEQ multiplex PCR, the repertoire was profiled, and TCRdb retains in-frame clones only, with some absent. The table shows roughly 280,000 clones, with around 87% occurring only once. Input material: peripheral blood. These receptors all stem from a woman aged 55-69 years with COVID-19, enrolled during active disease.

The V call is TRBV19, the J call TRBJ1-5, with 7 bases lining up with TRBD1. V shed 5 bases and J 12 bases; nucleotides not matched to a gene: 13. The germline CDR1 and CDR2 sequences are LNHDA and SQIVND (reference sequence). The length of the CDR3 is 14 residues. CDR3 region: CASSPRQGLLDQHF. The CDR3 bases are TGTGCCAGTAGTCCCAGACAGGGCCTATTGGACCAGCATTTT.

The gene calls are TRBV27 and TRBJ1-1, with 8 bases that match TRBD1. Trimming took 6 bases from V and 1 from J; bases not matched to a gene: 7. In germline, CDR1 is MNHEY, CDR2 SMNVEV (reference sequence). The CDR3 totals 15 residues. The CDR3 sequence is CASRTGTGQNTEAFF. The CDR3 nucleotides read TGTGCCAGCAGGACGGGGACAGGACAGAACACTGAAGCTTTCTTT.

V usage is TRBV30 and J usage is TRBJ1-1; D is unresolved. Germline-derived CDR1 and CDR2 are GTSNPN and SVGIG (reference sequence). CDR3 length: 13 amino acids. The germline V and J ends were trimmed by 0 bases and 4 bases, with 9 bases remaining between them. The CDR3 DNA reads as TGTGCCTGGAGTGTACTACGGAGCACTGAAGCTTTCTTT. Protein product: CAWSVLRSTEAFF.

V and J are TRBV18 and TRBJ1-1, with 7 nucleotides matching TRBD1. This CDR3 spans 17 amino acids. Germline CDR1 reads KGHSH; CDR2 reads LQKENI. Losses at the gene ends were 3 bases for V and 4 bases for J; bases not matched to a gene: 14. CDR3 loop: CASSPPYKGAQGTEAFF. The CDR3 nucleotides are TGTGCCAGCTCACCCCCTTACAAGGGGGCGCAGGGCACTGAAGCTTTCTTT.

V and J are TRBV19 and TRBJ2-1, with D possibly matching TRBD2 (6 bases). The V end was cut by 10 bases, the J end by 7 bases, with 23 bases between. Germline CDR1 LNHDA, CDR2 SQIVND (reference sequence). The CDR3 has 15 amino acids. The CDR3 bases are TGTGCCACCACGGGGACTCCGCTCGTGGGTAATGAGCAGTTCTTC. Translating it yields CATTGTPLVGNEQFF. Variable domain in full (rest from reference TRBV19 and TRBJ2-1): DGGITQSPKYLFRKEGQNVTLSCEQNLNHDAMYWYRQDPGQGLRLIYYSQIVNDFQKGDIAEGYSVSREKKESFPLTVTSAQKNPTAFYLCATTGTPLVGNEQFFGPGTRLTVL.

J is TRBJ1-6 and V is TRBV9; weak D call: TRBD1 (6 bases). This CDR3 region has 15 residues. The germline V and J ends were trimmed by 3 bases and 7 bases, with 14 bases remaining between them. Germline loops: CDR1 SGDLS, CDR2 YYNGEE. The CDR3: CASSGTGLENSPLHF. As DNA, the CDR3 is TGTGCCAGCAGCGGAACAGGGTTGGAAAATTCACCCCTCCACTTT.

V is TRBV11-2 and J is TRBJ1-2; D is ambiguous. The germline V gene encodes CDR1 SGHAT and CDR2 FQNNGV. V was cut by 3 bases and J by 5 bases, with 7 bases left in between. This CDR3 is 12 amino acids long. CDR3 sequence: CASSFEAYGYTF. The CDR3 nucleotides are TGTGCCAGCAGCTTCGAGGCTTATGGCTACACCTTC. Full variable domain (remainder filled in from reference TRBV11-2 and TRBJ1-2): EAGVAQSPRYKIIEKRQSVAFWCNPISGHATLYWYQQILGQGPKLLIQFQNNGVVDDSQLPKDRFSAERLKGVDSTLKIQPAKLEDSAVYLCASSFEAYGYTFGSGTRLTVV.

The V gene is TRBV27, the J gene TRBJ1-2, with 7 bases aligning to TRBD1. The CDR3 is 13 residues long. The V gene end was trimmed by 3 bases and the J gene end by 8 bases; junction bases not matched to a gene: 6. Germline V gives CDR1 MNHEY, CDR2 SMNVEV (reference sequence). CDR3 residues: CASSFRQGRGYTF. The CDR3, as DNA: TGTGCCAGCAGTTTTAGACAGGGCCGAGGCTACACCTTC.

The gene calls are TRBV5-8 and TRBJ2-5; unclear D gene. This CDR3 is built from 14 residues. CDR1 SGHTS and CDR2 YDEGEE come from the germline V gene. The ends were cut back, 1 base at V and 5 bases at J, with 12 bases in the middle. The DNA of the CDR3 is TGTGCCAGCAGCTTGTACCGCGCCCGGGAGACCCAGTACTTC. It is translated as CASSLYRARETQYF.

This clone occurred once. The rearrangement uses TRBV6-2 or TRBV6-3 and TRBJ2-7, with D possibly TRBD2 on 6 matching bases. Trimming took 5 bases from V and 0 from J, leaving 14 bases between them. This CDR3 is built from 15 residues. The V gene's germline CDR1 is MNHEY and CDR2 SVGEGT. DNA for the CDR3: TGTGCCAGCAGTAGGACTACCAAAAGCTCCTACGAGCAGTACTTC. Translation gives CASSRTTKSSYEQYF.

The chain employs TRBV3-1 (or the pseudogene TRBV3-2) and TRBJ2-1, with 10 positions matching TRBD2. Germline CDR1 is LGHDT and CDR2 is YNNKEL (reference sequence). V shed 4 bases and J 3 bases; nucleotides not matched to a gene: 3. The CDR3 contains 15 residues. DNA of the CDR3: TGTGCCAGCAGCCTGGGACTAGCGAACTACAATGAGCAGTTCTTC. Protein sequence: CASSLGLANYNEQFF.

The CDR3 DNA follows: TGCAGCGCTAGACACGAGGAGGGAAGTGGGGACACTGAAGCTTTCTTT. Translated: CSARHEEGSGDTEAFF. The J gene is TRBJ1-1, the V gene TRBV29-1, with D unresolved. V was trimmed by 7 bases and J by 3 bases, leaving 24 bases between them. This CDR3 region has 16 residues. CDR1 and CDR2 (germline): SQVTM, ANQGSEA.

The chain recombines TRBV3-1 (or the pseudogene TRBV3-2) with TRBJ1-5; no firm D call. Between the trimmed V and J ends, which lost 0 bases and 7 bases, there was a span of 13 bases. CDR3 size: 15 residues. Looked up from germline, CDR1 is LGHDT and CDR2 is YNNKEL (reference sequence). The CDR3 region is CASSQDQVASQPQHF. The CDR3 DNA is TGTGCCAGCAGCCAAGATCAGGTGGCTAGCCAGCCCCAGCATTTT.

The rearrangement joins TRBV27 to TRBJ2-2; D is unresolved. This CDR3 is built from 12 residues. V was cut by 7 bases and J by 1 base, with 4 bases left in between. Germline loops: CDR1 MNHEY, CDR2 SMNVEV (reference sequence). The CDR3 DNA reads TGTGCCAGCATGAGGAACACCGGGGAGCTGTTTTTT. It translates to CASMRNTGELFF.